Listed below are T cell receptor beta chains from one sample, sequenced in a study of blood T cell repertoires in COVID-19. Sequencing used immunoSEQ multiplex PCR; TCRdb keeps in-frame clones, though not all of them. The data contain 87,000 or so clones, around 84% of them seen just once; the ten biggest clones take up less than 6.5%. What was sequenced was peripheral blood. All receptors come from a man aged 35 to 55 with acute or convalescent COVID-19. CDR3s leave out the opening cysteine and the closing phenylalanine or tryptophan. The order of the fields is V gene, clone size, CDR3 protein. Clone size, where shown, is once, few, many, or a class for clones that have expanded.

V: TRBV6-6; size: many; CDR3: ASSTNKNTGELF
V: TRBV5-1; size: NA; CDR3: ASSPPVLYEQY
V: TRBV9; size: NA; CDR3: ASSVDNRVAGNTIY
V: TRBV14; size: NA; CDR3: ASSLDRAGNTIY
V: TRBV4-1; size: NA; CDR3: ASSQEVSGRADNEQF
V: TRBV7-3; size: NA; CDR3: ASSWTSNTGELF
V: TRBV7-2; size: NA; CDR3: ASSLASGDLQGYT
V: TRBV5-8; size: NA; CDR3: ASSLRDKNQPQH
V: TRBV15; size: NA; CDR3: ATSLTDAGNQPQH
V: TRBV6-5; size: NA; CDR3: ASSPGISNQPQH